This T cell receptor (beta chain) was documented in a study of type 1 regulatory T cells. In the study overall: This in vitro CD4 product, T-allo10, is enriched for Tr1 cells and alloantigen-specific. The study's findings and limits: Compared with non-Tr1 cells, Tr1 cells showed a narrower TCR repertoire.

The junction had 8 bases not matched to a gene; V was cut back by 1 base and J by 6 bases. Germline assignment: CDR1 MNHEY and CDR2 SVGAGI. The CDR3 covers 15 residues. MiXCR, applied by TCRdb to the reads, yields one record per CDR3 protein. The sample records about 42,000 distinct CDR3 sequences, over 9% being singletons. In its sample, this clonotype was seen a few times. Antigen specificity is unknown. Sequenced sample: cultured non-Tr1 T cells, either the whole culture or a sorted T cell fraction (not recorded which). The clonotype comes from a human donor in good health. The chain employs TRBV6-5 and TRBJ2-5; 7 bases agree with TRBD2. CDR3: CASSYYGGGVKTQYF. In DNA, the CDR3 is TGTGCCAGCAGTTACTATGGGGGAGGGGTGAAGACCCAGTACTTC.